This TCR beta chain was sequenced during a study of Ad26.COV2.S vaccination and SARS-CoV-2 variants. Study context: Donor had been placed in the Ad26.COV2.S arm of the COV1001 trial.

The sample's treatment: around 19 received Ad26.COV2.S at low or high dose, single or two shots; about 5 received placebo; per-sample allocation not given. Collection of the samples took place on day 63 after the first injection of vaccine or placebo. TCRdb keeps only in-frame clones here, not all; method: immunoSEQ multiplex PCR. Altogether roughly 420,000 clones are present, 80% to 90% being singletons, with the ten largest covering just over 2.5%. Regarding the study as a whole: Non-spike TCR breadth showed similarity between vaccine and placebo recipients. Measurements of TCR breadth and depth may have given underestimates of the total T cell responses.

A remark on this clone: What it recognizes is unknown.

The germline V and J ends were trimmed by 2 bases and 4 bases, with 9 bases remaining between them. This CDR3 comprises 13 residues. Germline assignment: CDR1 KGHSH and CDR2 LQKENI. This sequence originates from a person aged 18-65 years who received the Ad26.COV2.S COVID-19 vaccine or a placebo. Sequencing used peripheral blood, obtained in a trial of Ad26.COV2.S vaccine versus placebo. V and J are TRBV18 and TRBJ2-7; weak D call: TRBD1 (5 bases). CDR3: CASSPKTAYEQYF. The CDR3 bases are TGTGCCAGCTCACCAAAGACAGCGTACGAGCAGTACTTC.